A selection of T cell receptor beta chains follows, all from one sample in a study of T cell responses to AZD1222 COVID-19 vaccine. Assay: immunoSEQ multiplex PCR; the TCRdb copy retains only in-frame clones and omits some. The sample records more than 95,000 clones, 90% being singletons. The sequenced sample was peripheral blood, obtained on day 0 of MenACWY control vaccination. These receptors were collected from an adult in good health. The CDR3 runs from the conserved cysteine through the conserved F or W. D genes are given only for firm matches. Clone size is stated in some rows and not others, as once, few, many or a class when expanded.

d_gene	len	j_gene	abundance	v_gene	CDR3nt	CDR3aa
TRBD2	14	TRBJ2-1	-	TRBV7-9	TGTGCCAGCAGCTTAGGGGGCCAGCGGGAGGAGCAGTTCTTC	CASSLGGQREEQFF
TRBD1	12	TRBJ1-2	-	TRBV6-6	TGTGCCACCACGGACAGGGAAGGTGACTACACCTTC	CATTDREGDYTF
-	12	TRBJ1-2	once	TRBV28	TGTGCCAGCAGGGGTTTTAACTATGGCTACACCTTC	CASRGFNYGYTF
-	13	TRBJ2-5	-	TRBV4-1	TGCGCCAGCAGTCAAGGGCTAAAAGAGACCCAGTACTTC	CASSQGLKETQYF
TRBD2	16	TRBJ2-3	-	TRBV25-1	TGTGCCAGCAGTGACCGACTAGCGGTTAGCACAGATACGCAGTATTTT	CASSDRLAVSTDTQYF
TRBD1	15	TRBJ2-1	-	TRBV16	TGTGCCAGCAGCCAATATCAGGGGGCGAGCAATGAGCAGTTCTTC	CASSQYQGASNEQFF
-	14	TRBJ1-3	-	TRBV10-1	TGCGCCAGCAGTGCGGACAGTGCAGGAAACACCATATATTTT	CASSADSAGNTIYF
-	15	TRBJ1-1	-	TRBV7-9	TGTGCCAGCAGCCCACCGACAGGATGGAACACTGAAGCTTTCTTT	CASSPPTGWNTEAFF
-	15	TRBJ1-6	-	TRBV7-2	TGTGCCAGCAGCTCATGGGGGGGATATAATTCACCCCTCCACTTT	CASSSWGGYNSPLHF
-	17	TRBJ1-1	-	TRBV4-2	TGTGCCAGCAGCCAAAACGGGGAGTTTATACTGAACACTGAAGCTTTCTTT	CASSQNGEFILNTEAFF
-	18	TRBJ1-1	once	TRBV5-1	TGCGCCAGCAGCTTGGGACTCCAGGGGACAAAAATGAACACTGAAGCTTTCTTT	CASSLGLQGTKMNTEAFF
TRBD2	21	TRBJ2-5	-	TRBV28	TGTGCCAGCAGTTTCCTCCGAGGGGGTGGGACTAGCGGAGGGCTATTTGAGACCCAGTACTTC	CASSFLRGGGTSGGLFETQYF
-	13	TRBJ1-1	-	TRBV2	TGTGCCAGCAGATACAGGGTGGGCACTGAAGCTTTCTTT	CASRYRVGTEAFF
-	15	TRBJ1-4	-	TRBV10-3	TGTGCCATCAGTGTTAAAGGGGCGGCTAATGAAAAACTGTTTTTT	CAISVKGAANEKLFF
-	16	TRBJ1-2	-	TRBV18	TGTGCCAGCTCACCCCCATCGGTAGGAATTGACTATGGCTACACCTTC	CASSPPSVGIDYGYTF
-	16	TRBJ2-6	once	TRBV7-9	TGTGCCAGCAGCTTAGAGTACGGGTCTGGGGCCAACGTCCTGACTTTC	CASSLEYGSGANVLTF
TRBD2	15	TRBJ2-2	-	TRBV11-3	TGTGCCAGCAGTAGCGGGAGGGTCAACACCGGGGAGCTGTTTTTT	CASSSGRVNTGELFF
TRBD1	16	TRBJ1-5	-	TRBV7-9	TGTGCCAGCAGCCCAGGGACAGGGTACGTTAATCAGCCCCAGCATTTT	CASSPGTGYVNQPQHF
TRBD1	13	TRBJ1-6	-	TRBV10-1	TGCGCCAGCAGTCTCCAGGGGGGCTCACCCCTCCACTTT	CASSLQGGSPLHF
TRBD1	18	TRBJ2-1	-	TRBV7-2	TGTGCCAGCAGCTTCCGACACACAGGGCAGGGGGTGAACAATGAGCAGTTCTTC	CASSFRHTGQGVNNEQFF
-	15	TRBJ2-5	-	TRBV5-1	TGCGCCAGCAGCTTGGCTGGACAGCAGGTAGAGACCCAGTACTTC	CASSLAGQQVETQYF
-	20	TRBJ1-6	-	TRBV5-1	TGCGCCAGCAGCTTCGAAGACGGCGGTGCGTCCCGGCCCCGTAATTCACCCCTCCACTTT	CASSFEDGGASRPRNSPLHF
TRBD1	14	TRBJ2-1	-	TRBV11-2	TGTGCCAGCAGCAATGGACAGGGGGCCGGTGAGCAGTTCTTC	CASSNGQGAGEQFF
-	17	TRBJ1-1	-	TRBV28	TGTGCCAGCAGTCCCCGTTTTGGCGGTCTTCGGGGCACTGAAGCTTTCTTT	CASSPRFGGLRGTEAFF
TRBD1	14	TRBJ2-7	-	TRBV11-2	TGTGCCAGCAGCTCCGGGACAGGGGTCTACGAGCAGTACTTC	CASSSGTGVYEQYF
-	12	TRBJ1-5	once	TRBV6-4	TGTGCCAGCCTAGGAGTCATTGTGCCCCAGCATTTT	CASLGVIVPQHF
-	14	TRBJ2-7	-	TRBV27	TGTGCCAGCAGTTTACAGGGGTTCTCCTACGAGCAGTACTTC	CASSLQGFSYEQYF
TRBD1	16	TRBJ2-6	once	TRBV19	TGTGCCAGTAGTATGATAACAGGGGCTGGGGCCAACGTCCTGACTTTC	CASSMITGAGANVLTF
TRBD1	14	TRBJ2-5	-	TRBV2	TGTGCCAGCATTCCGGGACAGGAGCTAGAGACCCAGTACTTC	CASIPGQELETQYF
-	12	TRBJ2-1	-	TRBV24-1	TGTGCCACCAGGTCTGGGGACAATGAGCAGTTCTTC	CATRSGDNEQFF
-	15	TRBJ2-1	once	TRBV7-6	TGTGCCAGCACCCCCGGGTTACCCCATTCTAATGAGCAGTTCTTC	CASTPGLPHSNEQFF
-	14	TRBJ1-4	-	TRBV7-9	TGTGCCAGCAGCTTAGATGGCCCCTATGAAAAACTGTTTTTT	CASSLDGPYEKLFF
-	13	TRBJ2-1	-	TRBV27	TGTGCCAGCAGTTTAATTCAGTCACGCGTTCAGTTCTTC	CASSLIQSRVQFF
-	14	TRBJ2-2	-	TRBV7-9	TGTGCCAGCAGCTTAGAGGTGGGCACCGGGGAGCTGTTTTTT	CASSLEVGTGELFF
-	15	TRBJ1-1	once	TRBV18	TGTGCCAGCTCACCGACTTTAAGGGGATCAGGGGAGGCTTTCTTT	CASSPTLRGSGEAFF
TRBD1	17	TRBJ1-4	once	TRBV27	TGTGCCAGCAGTTTACGCCGACAGGGGCGGACTAATGAAAAACTGTTTTTT	CASSLRRQGRTNEKLFF
-	15	TRBJ1-4	-	TRBV7-2	TGTGCCAGCAGCCTCACAGGAATTCCGAATGAAAAACTGTTTTTT	CASSLTGIPNEKLFF
-	13	TRBJ1-3	-	TRBV18	TGTGCCAGCTCACCAGCAAGCACAAACACCATATATTTT	CASSPASTNTIYF
TRBD1	13	TRBJ1-5	-	TRBV6-5	TGTGCCAGCAGTCTGACAGGGTTCCAGCCCCAGCATTTT	CASSLTGFQPQHF
-	12	TRBJ1-5	-	TRBV6-6	TGTGCCAGCAGGAACGACATTCAGCCCCAGCATTTT	CASRNDIQPQHF
TRBD1	15	TRBJ1-2	-	TRBV29-1	TGCAGCGTTGAAGCTAGACAGGGGGTGTGGTTTGGCTACACCTTC	CSVEARQGVWFGYTF